The sample holds a few counts of the clone carrying this TCR beta chain. Antigen unknown. The CDR3 is 13 amino acids. Germline loops: CDR1 SGHVS, CDR2 FNYEAQ. The V gene end was trimmed by 5 bases and the J gene end by 7 bases; junction bases not matched to a gene: 4. This entry belongs to a study of T-cell memory formation after mild COVID-19. Study at large: Largely donor-specific TCR clusters were found.

TCRalpha and TCRbeta libraries used 5'RACE with constant-segment primers and UMIs. In TCRdb, the 5' RACE reads were re-called with MiXCR into one record per CDR3 protein. Found here are about 250,000 distinct CDR3 sequences, roughly 18% of them singletons; the top ten hold about 21%. Study-level points and caveats: Several responding clones turned up in pre-infection memory, indicating that cross-reactive memory may have taken part.

This receptor was identified in a man between 18 and 35 years old who had mild COVID-19 (a few samples of this study predate the infection). Cell type and time point are not known. The chain is built from TRBV7-6 and TRBJ2-7; 11 positions match TRBD1. The sample comprised PBMCs or a T cell subset sorted from them (not recorded which). The CDR3 spells CASSQDRGREQYF. CDR3 sequence (DNA): TGTGCCAGCAGCCAGGACAGGGGGCGAGAGCAGTACTTC.